The sequence of this T cell receptor (beta chain) was determined in a study of CXCR3-negative and CXCR3-positive naive CD8 T cells. The CDR3 runs to 13 residues. Germline V gene lookup returns CDR1 SEHNR and CDR2 FQNEAQ (reference sequence). The libraries of TRB cDNA were constructed through 5' RACE using UMI labels. TCRdb reprocessed the 5' RACE reads; each CDR3 protein has one entry and no DNA is given. The sample shows approximately 83,000 distinct CDR3 sequences, and roughly 1.5% sits with its ten largest clones. This clonotype originated in a human donor in good health. Some clones in this sample may be carry-over from other donors' samples. The sequencing input was naive CXCR3- CD8+ T cells from blood. Subset denoted: CD45RO-CCR7+CD27+CD95- naive CD8+ T cells lacking CXCR3 (TNR3-). The V call is TRBV7-9, the J call TRBJ1-2. The CDR3: CASSLPENYGYTF.